The entry below gives a single TCR beta chain sequence along with its context. Its antigen is currently not known. Base-call qualities are not available, and no considerably larger clone is one nucleotide away. High-throughput TCR beta sequencing profiled peripheral blood CD8+ and CD4+ T cells from healthy donors, Susac syndrome patients and multiple sclerosis patients. Healthy donors were included as age- and sex-matched controls. Bulk CD8+ and CD4+ T cells were purified by magnetic negative isolation, while CD8+ TEMRA cells were enriched using FACS. Blood was drawn into EDTA tubes, processed within 24 hours, and PBMCs were isolated by density gradient centrifugation. PBMCs destined for TCR sequencing were cryopreserved in liquid nitrogen and later thawed in a 37 °C water bath. A purity of at least 90% was achieved for sorted or isolated CD4+, CD8+ and CD8+ TEMRA cells. The data originate from a study of CD8 T cells in Susac syndrome (dated by TCRdb to the late 2010s). In terms of the full investigation: The study used repertoire sequencing to test whether antigen drove CD8+ T cell activation and differentiation in Susac syndrome.

V loses 4 bases of germline sequence and J loses 4 bases, and the interval between the two ends is 14 bases. The germline V gene supplies CDR1 SQVTM and CDR2 ANQGSEA. Inclusive of the bounding cysteine and phenylalanine, the CDR3 is 14 residues long. Only CDR3 DNA remains: 42 bases, in frame from the first base. RNA was extracted using the RNeasy kit, and about 0.5 to 1 microgram was reverse transcribed with random hexamers. TCR beta CDR3 regions were amplified with the immunoSEQ multiplex PCR assay covering 54 Vbeta and 13 Jbeta segments. PCR amplification bias was corrected by using a synthetic template baseline for primer optimization and computational correction. As for the authors' bioinformatics: Reads were annotated to V, D and J genes per IMGT and analyzed with immunoSEQ Analyzer, keeping only productive sequences. Clonality was computed as one minus Shannon entropy normalized by log2 of the number of productive unique sequences. For each patient and control, public and private clones were evaluated among the 100 most prevalent clones. Susac-specific clones were defined as absent from healthy and MS cohorts, about 1,000 published viral clones and other ImmuneACCESS disease sequences. TCRdb trimmed public reads at Q25 via fastp, called clones via MiXCR and kept in-frame beta chains. Rows merge per CDR3 protein into single entries with the most common DNA and genes. TCRdb, not the authors, supplied the V and J calls. This sample comprises roughly 190,000 distinct CDR3 sequences, about 94% of them detected only once. Of the sample, approximately 0.1% is held by the ten largest clones.

Here is what the overall study found, with its caveats: The number of individuals in the TCR sequencing and HLA analysis was acknowledged as relatively small.

The sample taken for sequencing was CD4+ T cells from PBMCs. This receptor was obtained from a human donor in good health. The chain joins TRBV29-1 to TRBJ2-1; TRBD2 is a weak D gene call, 6 bases matching. The nucleotides are TGCAGCGTTGCGGGAGAGCTGAATTACAATGAGCAGTTCTTC. Its coded protein is CSVAGELNYNEQFF.